Shown below are 10 T cell receptor beta chains from a single sample sequenced in a study of CXCR3-negative and CXCR3-positive naive CD8 T cells. Findings and limits, study-wide: TRB CDR3s of CXCR3-positive naive cells were more hydrophobic than those of CXCR3-negative naive cells.

TRB cDNA was prepared as libraries by UMI-labeled 5' RACE. TCRdb reprocessed the 5' RACE reads and stores each CDR3 protein as one record, lacking DNA. Its listing shows 50,000 to 70,000 distinct CDR3 sequences. No cognate antigen is known for these TCRs. Sequencing used naive CXCR3+ CD8+ T cells from blood. The subset was: CD45RO-CCR7+CD27+CD95- naive CD8+ T cells expressing CXCR3 (TNR3+). The origin of the receptors is a human donor in good health. Some clones in this sample may be carry-over from other donors' samples.

The chain recombines TRBV2 with TRBJ2-7; absent DNA, TCRdb's TRBD1 call cannot be checked. Per the germline V gene, CDR1 is SNHLY and CDR2 is FYNNEI. The CDR3 is 18 residues long. The CDR3 protein is CASSAGLTGGSNSYEQYF.

The J gene is TRBJ1-1, the V gene TRBV12-3 or TRBV12-4. The length of the CDR3 is 13 residues. The CDR3 spells CASSLVSNTEAFF.

The chain is built from TRBV12-3 or TRBV12-4 and TRBJ2-2; lacking DNA, the TRBD1 call made by TCRdb goes unchecked. The CDR3 is made up of 15 amino acids. The CDR3 here is CASSLLGGDTGELFF.

This chain connects TRBV7-8 to TRBJ2-7; the TCRdb D gene call, TRBD1, has no DNA to confirm it. The CDR3 sequence is 15 residues long. CDR1 is SGHVS and CDR2 is FQNEAQ in the germline V gene. CDR3 region: CASSLIVGGSYEPYF.

The rearrangement uses TRBV7-2 and TRBJ2-2. Germline-derived CDR1 and CDR2 are SGHTA and FQGNSA. CDR3 length: 13 amino acids. The CDR3 region is CASSLGYNGELFF.

The genes are TRBV11-3 and TRBJ2-7; the D call from TCRdb, TRBD1, cannot be confirmed without DNA. There are 15 residues in the CDR3. Germline loops: CDR1 SGHNT, CDR2 YENEEA. CDR3: CASSLGRQGLGEQYF.

This chain uses TRBV12-3 or TRBV12-4 with TRBJ2-1; the D gene TCRdb calls, TRBD1, cannot be checked with no DNA. This CDR3 region has 13 residues. This chain's CDR3 is CASSFRGENEQFF.

The chain couples TRBV28 to TRBJ2-5; the D gene TCRdb calls, TRBD1, cannot be checked with no DNA. From germline, CDR1 is MDHEN and CDR2 SYDVKM. The CDR3 runs 15 residues. The CDR3: CASSLDTGVMGTQYF.

V is TRBV7-2 and J is TRBJ1-1; the TCRdb call, TRBD1, lacks DNA for checking. CDR1 SGHTA and CDR2 FQGNSA come from the germline V gene. The CDR3 spans 13 residues. CDR3 in amino acids: CASSRDSNTEAFF.

The J gene is TRBJ2-1, the V gene TRBV7-7; TCRdb's assignment of TRBD1 cannot be checked, as there is no DNA. CDR3 length: 14 amino acids. The germline CDR1 and CDR2 sequences are SSHAT and FNYEAQ (reference sequence). CDR3 sequence reads: CASSFLGGYNEQFF.